Listed below are T cell receptor beta chains from one sample, sequenced in a study of OX40 agonist ivuxolimab in advanced cancers. The assay was immunoSEQ multiplex PCR, and TCRdb's table has in-frame clones only and misses some. The table records some 80,000 clones, 70% to 90% of them present only once. Here the sequenced sample was CD4+ or CD8+ T cells sorted from blood, taken in a trial of the OX40 agonist ivuxolimab. These receptors all come from an adult with an advanced solid tumor such as melanoma, head and neck, liver or kidney cancer. Both conserved end residues are part of each CDR3. Each record gives: D gene, V gene, J gene, clone size, CDR3 protein. The D gene is left open where the match is weak. Only part of the rows carry a size: once, few, many, or a class if the clone is expanded.

d_call: NA
v_call: TRBV7-2
j_call: TRBJ1-4
clone_size: few
cdr3_aa: CASSPRVGEKLFF

d_call: NA
v_call: TRBV30
j_call: TRBJ2-3
clone_size: NA
cdr3_aa: CAWSVPDNMVQDTQYF

d_call: NA
v_call: TRBV30
j_call: TRBJ2-4
clone_size: NA
cdr3_aa: CAWKTRVAKNIQYF

d_call: NA
v_call: TRBV27
j_call: TRBJ1-2
clone_size: once
cdr3_aa: CASRLLGSYGYTF

d_call: NA
v_call: TRBV2
j_call: TRBJ1-1
clone_size: once
cdr3_aa: CASSELENTEAFF

d_call: NA
v_call: TRBV7-9
j_call: TRBJ1-1
clone_size: once
cdr3_aa: CAGGQLNTEAFF

d_call: NA
v_call: TRBV7-6
j_call: TRBJ1-6
clone_size: once
cdr3_aa: CASSPDLAGNSPLHF

d_call: NA
v_call: TRBV5-1
j_call: TRBJ2-7
clone_size: NA
cdr3_aa: CASSPLSWMEQYF

d_call: NA
v_call: TRBV9
j_call: TRBJ2-5
clone_size: NA
cdr3_aa: CASSPRGGYQETQYF

d_call: NA
v_call: TRBV5-6
j_call: TRBJ1-6
clone_size: NA
cdr3_aa: CASRGAYNSPLHF